This T cell receptor (beta chain) was sequenced for a study of Ad26.COV2.S vaccination and SARS-CoV-2 variants. The data were produced by immunoSEQ multiplex PCR, yet TCRdb's version contains in-frame clones alone and is incomplete. The sample lists about 680,000 clones; roughly nine tenths were seen once. Trimming pared 8 bases from V and 1 base from J, leaving 11 bases between. Germline loops: CDR1 LGHDT, CDR2 YNNKEL (reference sequence). There are 13 residues in the CDR3. Study-level results: Reportedly, after vaccination the spike-specific CD8+ and CD4+ T cell responses displayed substantial breadth. There was a possibility that the TCR breadth and depth analyses underestimated total T cell responses.

The treatment was: about 20 received Ad26.COV2.S at low or high dose, single or two shots; five or six received placebo; per-sample allocation not given. It was on day 63 after the first vaccine or placebo injection that samples were taken. Points on this clone: Its antigen is still unknown.

The chain joins TRBV3-1 (or the pseudogene TRBV3-2) to TRBJ1-1, with unresolved D. Sequenced here: peripheral blood, sampled in a trial of Ad26.COV2.S vaccine versus placebo. The clonotype originates from a person between 18 and 65 years old who received the Ad26.COV2.S COVID-19 vaccine or a placebo. The CDR3: CASRSFPNTEAFF. CDR3 coding DNA: TGTGCCAGCCGGAGTTTCCCGAACACTGAAGCTTTCTTT.